This TCR beta chain originates from a study of vaccination effects on CD4 cells after COVID-19. The germline V gene has CDR1 WNHNN and CDR2 SYGVQD (reference sequence). CDR3 length: 17 residues. V lost 4 bases and J lost 6; bases outside the gene matches: 9. Details on this clone: Its target is unknown.

ViraFEST expansion of antigen-specific CD4+ T cells with viral peptide pools preceded sequencing. Cultured cells yielded isolated CD4+ T cells after more than nine days. Vaccinees lacked prior SARS-CoV-2 infection and tested negative for nucleocapsid antibodies. Wells containing approximately 2 million PBMC each were cultured with approximately 9.7 IU/ml IL-2 and approximately 10 ug/ml peptides. On day 3 and again on day 7, half the medium was replaced with IL-2 medium. Assay used: immunoSEQ multiplex PCR; TCRdb lists only in-frame clones, some missing. The sample includes more than 50,000 clones, 81% of them seen just once. Study conclusions and caveats: Few convalescent patients were studied, and early post-infection samples were lacking.

This clonotype was sampled from a human donor who received a COVID-19 vaccine. Sequenced material: CD4+ T cells from PBMCs cultured with HCoV-229E spike peptides, taken before COVID-19 vaccination. The V gene is TRBV10-1, the J gene TRBJ2-2; 12 positions match TRBD1. CDR3 region: CASSGSPGQGASGELFF. The CDR3 DNA sequence: TGCGCCAGCAGTGGAAGCCCGGGACAGGGGGCTTCCGGGGAGCTGTTTTTT.